This TCR beta chain was recorded in a study of OX40 agonist ivuxolimab in advanced cancers. Looking at the study overall: Mean age 60 years, range about 20 to 90; roughly 80% male. Approximately 41% of patients had received prior checkpoint inhibitor therapy. Study outcomes and limitations: Several nonresponders also turned out to have low normalized T-cell clonal expansion.

A word on this clone: Its cognate antigen is unknown.

Produced via immunoSEQ multiplex PCR; TCRdb's table is partial and in-frame only. This table has tens of thousands of clones, about 90% appearing once. Sampling of blood occurred at baseline, cycle 4 day 1, and cycle 7 day 1. Sequenced here: CD4+ or CD8+ T cells sorted from blood, sampled in a trial of the OX40 agonist ivuxolimab. This TCR came from an adult with an advanced solid tumor such as melanoma, head and neck, liver or kidney cancer.

The CDR3 DNA reads as TGCGCCAGCAGCCAAGGGAGCGGGGCCCTCTACGAGCAGTACTTC. Residues: CASSQGSGALYEQYF. The chain uses TRBV4-3 and TRBJ2-7, with 7 positions matching TRBD2. This CDR3 region has 15 residues. CDR1 and CDR2 (germline): LGHNA, YSLEER. V shed 1 base, J shed 3 bases, and the junction held 6 bases outside the gene matches.